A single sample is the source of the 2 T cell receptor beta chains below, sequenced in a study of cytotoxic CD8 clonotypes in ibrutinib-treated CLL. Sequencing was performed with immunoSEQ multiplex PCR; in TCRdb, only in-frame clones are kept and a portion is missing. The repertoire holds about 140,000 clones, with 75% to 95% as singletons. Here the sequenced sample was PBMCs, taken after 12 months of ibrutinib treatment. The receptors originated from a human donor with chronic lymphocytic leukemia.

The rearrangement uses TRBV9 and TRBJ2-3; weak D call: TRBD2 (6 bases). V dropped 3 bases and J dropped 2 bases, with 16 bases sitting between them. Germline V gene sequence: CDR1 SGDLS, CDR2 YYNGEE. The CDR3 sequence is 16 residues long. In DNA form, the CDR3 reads TGTGCCAGCAGCGCCACGTCGGGAGTCCTCACAGATACGCAGTATTTT. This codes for CASSATSGVLTDTQYF.

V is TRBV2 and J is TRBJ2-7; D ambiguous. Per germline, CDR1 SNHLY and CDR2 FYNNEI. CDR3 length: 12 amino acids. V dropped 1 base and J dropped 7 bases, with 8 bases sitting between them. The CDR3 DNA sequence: TGTGCCAGCAGTGAAGAAGAGAGGGAGCAGTACTTC. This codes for CASSEEEREQYF.